The 24 T cell receptor beta chains in this list originate from one sample, sequenced in a study of metastatic and nonmetastatic thyroid tumors (dated by TCRdb to 2020 to 2022). Library method: PCR. This sample was sequenced with an Illumina HiSeq 4000. TCRdb trimmed public reads at Q25 via fastp, called clones via MiXCR and kept in-frame beta chains. A total of around 6,000 clones appear in this sample, 25% to 30% of them only once. Of the sample, about 20% is held by the ten largest clones. Before undergoing thyroid surgery, none of the patients had been given any kind of treatment. Sequencing was done on a sample of adjacent normal tissue. These receptors originate from a female donor with papillary thyroid cancer or a benign thyroid nodule (not recorded which). Some clones in this sample may be carry-over from other donors' samples.

Note on this clone: One end of the junction fails to match germline, which may point to a read error. The J gene is TRBJ2-7, the V gene TRBV11-2; D possibly matches TRBD1 or TRBD2 (5 bases each). The germline V gene has CDR1 SGHAT and CDR2 FQNNGV. CDR3 length equals 14 residues. CDR3 in amino acids: CASSPAGAYYVQYF. For the CDR3, the DNA is TGTGCCAGCAGCCCCGCCGGGGCCTACTACGTGCAGTACTTC.

This clone counts as medium-sized. This sequence joins TRBV15 and TRBJ2-7; a possible D gene is TRBD2 (6 bases). Trimming removed 3 bases from V and 4 bases from J, with 22 bases in between. There are 17 residues in the CDR3. The germline V gene encodes CDR1 LNHNV and CDR2 YYDKDF (reference sequence). The chain's CDR3 is CATSSLYGRTGAYEQYF. The DNA for the CDR3 is TGTGCCACCAGCAGTCTTTATGGGAGGACTGGGGCTTACGAGCAGTACTTC.

This clone was seen ten or more times. This chain connects TRBV5-4 to TRBJ1-2, with 9 bases matching TRBD1. Trimming took 4 bases from V and 8 from J; bases not matched to a gene: 9. CDR1 is SGHNT and CDR2 is YYREEE in the germline V gene (reference sequence). This CDR3 has 14 residues. CDR3: CASSLDRGSSGYTF. The CDR3 coding sequence is TGTGCCAGCAGCCTAGACAGGGGGTCCTCCGGCTACACCTTC.

This clone rates as medium-sized (0.01 to 0.1%). This chain joins TRBV20-1 and TRBJ1-2; no definite D call. Per the germline V gene, CDR1 is DFQATT and CDR2 is SNEGSKA (reference sequence). V lost 5 bases to trimming and J lost 3 bases, with 13 bases between them. The CDR3 has 13 amino acids. The CDR3 sequence: CSAQIRNHYGYTF. Written as DNA, the CDR3 is TGCAGTGCTCAAATTCGGAACCACTATGGCTACACCTTC.

By sample fraction, this clone is medium-sized (0.01 to 0.1%). The V gene is TRBV20-1, the J gene TRBJ2-5; D remains ambiguous. The CDR3 has 13 amino acids. V dropped 1 base and J dropped 10 bases, with 16 bases sitting between them. Germline lookup yields CDR1 DFQATT and CDR2 SNEGSKA (reference sequence). The CDR3 sequence: CSARVGPVDGQYF. In nucleotides, the CDR3 is TGCAGTGCTAGAGTAGGGCCGGTAGACGGCCAGTACTTC.

The chain employs TRBV7-2 and TRBJ2-1, with D hard to call. Trimming took off 4 bases at V and 10 bases at J, with 8 bases between the two ends. The germline gives CDR1 SGHTA, CDR2 FQGNSA. This CDR3 region has 11 residues. CDR3: CASSSDAEQFF. For the CDR3, the DNA is TGTGCCAGCAGCTCGGACGCGGAGCAGTTCTTC.

The V gene is TRBV20-1, the J gene TRBJ2-7, with D unclear. Germline V gene lookup returns CDR1 DFQATT and CDR2 SNEGSKA (reference sequence). V lost 0 bases to trimming and J lost 0 bases, with 12 bases between them. The CDR3 covers 15 residues. This CDR3 is CSARDLQPSSYEQYF. CDR3 nucleotide sequence: TGCAGTGCTAGAGATCTGCAGCCGAGCTCCTACGAGCAGTACTTC.

This clone counts as large. The chain combines TRBV6-1 with TRBJ2-7; possible D gene TRBD2, 7 bases. Germline V gene lookup returns CDR1 MNHNS and CDR2 SASEGT. The V gene lost 3 bases and the J gene lost 1 base, with 10 bases spanning the gap. The CDR3 consists of 14 residues. CDR3 loop: CASSERGRSYEQYF. The CDR3 region has the DNA TGTGCCAGCAGTGAGCGGGGGCGATCCTACGAGCAGTACTTC.

This clone was found a few times. The chain joins TRBV27 to TRBJ2-1; TRBD2 might be the D (6 bases). The CDR3 spans 13 residues. CDR1 is MNHEY and CDR2 is SMNVEV in the germline V gene (reference sequence). V was trimmed by 5 bases and J by 4 bases, leaving 9 bases between them. CDR3 sequence (DNA): TGTGCCAGCAGTATAGGGACTTACAATGAGCAGTTCTTC. Protein: CASSIGTYNEQFF.

This clone came up many times. This may be a read error, as it is one base from a much larger clone. The same CDR3 is also encoded by other DNA sequences in this sample. V gene TRBV7-8 combines with J gene TRBJ2-3; D perhaps matches TRBD1 (6 bases). The CDR3 spans 13 residues. Germline CDR1 reads SGHVS; CDR2 reads FQNEAQ. The V end was cut by 3 bases, the J end by 4 bases, with 8 bases between. CDR3 nucleotides: TGTGCCAGCAGCTTGCAGGGGCCAGATACGCAGTATTTT. Amino acid sequence: CASSLQGPDTQYF.

In nucleotides, the CDR3 is TGTGCCAGCCGCGTATCGGCGGAGCAGTACTTC. Its translation: CASRVSAEQYF. The chain combines TRBV6-2 or TRBV6-3 with TRBJ2-7; D remains ambiguous. The CDR3 contains 11 residues. Germline CDR1 and CDR2: MNHEY and SVGEGT. Trimming shortened V by 8 bases and J by 7 bases, and 12 bases separated the two germline ends.

The chain joins TRBV30 to TRBJ2-3; no clear D gene. The CDR3 spans 13 residues. V was pared by 2 bases and J by 3 bases, with 9 bases between. Germline loops: CDR1 GTSNPN, CDR2 SVGIG (reference sequence). CDR3 protein: CAWSRVRTDTQYF. Written as DNA, the CDR3 is TGTGCCTGGAGTAGGGTCAGGACAGATACGCAGTATTTT.

The gene calls are TRBV28 and TRBJ1-2; 12 bases are shared with TRBD1. V gave up 6 bases and J gave up 5 bases; unmatched junction bases: 7. Germline loops: CDR1 MDHEN, CDR2 SYDVKM. There are 15 residues in the CDR3. The CDR3 loop reads CASSQGQGARYGYTF. The CDR3 nucleotides are TGTGCCAGCAGCCAGGGACAGGGGGCTCGTTATGGCTACACCTTC.

The chain carries TRBV2 and TRBJ2-7; no clear D. The germline V and J ends were trimmed by 6 bases and 4 bases, with 13 bases remaining between them. In germline, CDR1 is SNHLY, CDR2 FYNNEI. This CDR3 has 13 residues. CDR3 DNA sequence: TGTGCCAGCAGGCATCCTGACCCTTACGAGCAGTACTTC. Protein: CASRHPDPYEQYF. The full variable domain, in which reference TRBV2 and TRBJ2-7 provide the parts outside the CDR3, is EPEVTQTPSHQVTQMGQEVILRCVPISNHLYFYWYRQILGQKVEFLVSFYNNEISEKSEIFDDQFSVERPDGSNFTLKIRSTKLEDSAMYFCASRHPDPYEQYFGPGTRLTVT.

The DNA of the CDR3 is TGTGCCAGCAGCCGACGCGGGACTCAATCAGAGCAGTACTTC. Residues: CASSRRGTQSEQYF. The chain links TRBV11-2 to TRBJ2-7; D is possibly TRBD2 (6 bases). The V and J ends lost 5 bases and 7 bases respectively, with 18 bases between them. CDR3 length: 14 residues. Germline lookup yields CDR1 SGHAT and CDR2 FQNNGV.

The chain joins TRBV6-1 to TRBJ1-2, with D uncertain. Trimming removed 6 bases at V and 9 bases at J, with 23 bases between. The CDR3 runs to 15 residues. The germline V gene encodes CDR1 MNHNS and CDR2 SASEGT. CDR3 sequence: CASRDHGQCVYCYTF. In DNA, the CDR3 is TGTGCCAGCAGAGACCATGGGCAATGCGTATATTGCTACACCTTC.

The chain joins TRBV2 to TRBJ2-7; 13 nucleotides agree with TRBD2. Germline V gene data show CDR1 as SNHLY and CDR2 as FYNNEI. This CDR3 is 15 amino acids long. V gave up 7 bases and J gave up 2 bases; unmatched junction bases: 5. For the CDR3, the DNA is TGTGCCAGCATGGAGGGGACTAGCGGGGCCTACGAGCAGTACGTC. It yields the protein CASMEGTSGAYEQYV.

The genes are TRBV20-1 and TRBJ2-5; TRBD2 might be the D (5 bases). The CDR3 contains 12 residues. CDR1 DFQATT and CDR2 SNEGSKA come from the germline V gene (reference sequence). The CDR3 DNA sequence: TGCAGCCCGGGAAGCGTACAAGAGACCCAGTACTTC. Its protein is CSPGSVQETQYF.

This sequence joins TRBV9 and TRBJ2-1; D might be TRBD2 (5 bases). The germline V gene has CDR1 SGDLS and CDR2 YYNGEE. The CDR3 has 15 residues. Between the trimmed V and J ends, which lost 2 bases and 4 bases, there was a span of 13 bases. CDR3: CASSVRAQTYNEQFF. CDR3 nucleotides: TGTGCCAGCAGCGTGAGGGCGCAGACATACAATGAGCAGTTCTTC.

This clone was counted a few times. The V and J genes are TRBV7-3 and TRBJ2-6; possibly TRBD1 or TRBD2 for D (6 bases each). CDR1 SGHTA and CDR2 FQGTGA come from the germline V gene. The CDR3 is 17 residues long. The V and J ends lost 1 base and 0 bases respectively, with 10 bases between them. The CDR3 sequence is CASSLMGGSSGANVLTF. The CDR3 DNA follows: TGTGCCAGCAGCTTAATGGGGGGCAGCTCTGGGGCCAACGTCCTGACTTTC.

This clone qualifies as large. The chain couples TRBV2 to TRBJ2-7; D tentatively reads TRBD1 or TRBD2 (5 bases each). Germline-derived CDR1 and CDR2 are SNHLY and FYNNEI. The CDR3 is made up of 14 amino acids. V lost 6 bases and J 3 bases, leaving 15 bases between the germline ends. The CDR3 reads CASSRLPQDYEQYF. CDR3 bases: TGTGCCAGCAGCAGACTACCACAGGACTACGAGCAGTACTTC.

The chain couples TRBV7-3 to TRBJ2-3; either TRBD1 or TRBD2 may fit D (5 bases each). Trimming stripped 4 bases from V and 6 bases from J, with 20 bases between. The CDR3 contains 16 residues. Germline CDR1 reads SGHTA; CDR2 reads FQGTGA. As DNA, the CDR3 is TGTGCCAGCAGCTCCCTGGACGGGGCGCCTCTGGATACGCAGTATTTT. This gives the protein CASSSLDGAPLDTQYF.

This clone came up a few times. The V gene is TRBV12-3 or TRBV12-4, the J gene TRBJ1-1; no clear D. This CDR3 contains 11 residues. Trimming removed 4 bases from V and 9 bases from J, with 9 bases in between. CDR3 protein: CASSSQRKAFF. The CDR3 DNA reads as TGTGCCAGCAGTTCACAGAGAAAAGCTTTCTTT.

This clone showed up many times. This rearrangement joins TRBV5-4 to TRBJ2-3; D uncertain. This CDR3 region has 12 residues. The germline V gene has CDR1 SGHNT and CDR2 YYREEE (reference sequence). Trimming removed 5 bases at V and 0 bases at J, with 4 bases between. CDR3: CASRISTDTQYF. As DNA, the CDR3 is TGTGCCAGCAGGATTAGCACAGATACGCAGTATTTT.